This TCR beta chain comes out of a study of OX40 agonist ivuxolimab in advanced cancers. About the research overall: Cancers in dose escalation were hepatocellular, melanoma, renal cell and head and neck. Study-wide results and limits: CD4+ T cells averaged fewer expanded clones than CD8+ T cells.

CDR3 length equals 16 residues. Germline V gene lookup returns CDR1 MDHEN and CDR2 SYDVKM. The V and J ends lost 1 base and 5 bases, in that order; junction bases with no gene match: 4. This clone showed up just once. Its specificity is not known. TCRdb's table, derived via immunoSEQ multiplex PCR, lists solely in-frame clones and lacks some. The table shows about 20,000 clones, with about 84% occurring only once. V is TRBV28 and J is TRBJ1-6; TRBD1 agrees at 8 bases. Sequenced here: CD4+ or CD8+ T cells sorted from blood, sampled in a trial of the OX40 agonist ivuxolimab. This TCR came from an adult with an advanced solid tumor such as melanoma, head and neck, liver or kidney cancer. As DNA, the CDR3 is TGTGCCAGCAGTTTATTGTGGACAGGGCATAATTCACCCCTCCACTTT. Amino acids: CASSLLWTGHNSPLHF. The entire variable domain, with the rest obtained from reference TRBV28 and TRBJ1-6, is as follows: DVKVTQSSRYLVKRTGEKVFLECVQDMDHENMFWYRQDPGLGLRLIYFSYDVKMKEKGDIPEGYSVSREKKERFSLILESASTNQTSMYLCASSLLWTGHNSPLHFGNGTRLTVT.